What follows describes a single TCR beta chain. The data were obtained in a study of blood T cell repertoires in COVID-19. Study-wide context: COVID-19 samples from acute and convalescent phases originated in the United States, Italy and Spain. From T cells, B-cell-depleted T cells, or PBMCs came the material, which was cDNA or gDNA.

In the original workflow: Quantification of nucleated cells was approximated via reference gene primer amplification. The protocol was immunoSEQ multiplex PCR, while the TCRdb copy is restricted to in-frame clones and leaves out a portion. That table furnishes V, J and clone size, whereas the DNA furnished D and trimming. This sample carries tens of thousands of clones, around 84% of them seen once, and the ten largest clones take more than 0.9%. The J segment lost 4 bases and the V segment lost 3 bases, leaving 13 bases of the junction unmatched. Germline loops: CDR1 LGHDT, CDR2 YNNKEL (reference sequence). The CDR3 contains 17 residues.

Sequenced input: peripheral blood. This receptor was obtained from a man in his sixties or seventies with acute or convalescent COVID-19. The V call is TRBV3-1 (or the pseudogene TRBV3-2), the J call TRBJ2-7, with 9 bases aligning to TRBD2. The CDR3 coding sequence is TGTGCCAGCAGCCATTCAGAGCTAAGGCGGGGGGGTTACGAGCAGTACTTC. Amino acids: CASSHSELRRGGYEQYF.